This entry lists 20 T cell receptor beta chains sequenced from one sample in a study of vaccination and CD4 T cells after COVID-19 (dated by TCRdb to between 2022 and 2023). The protocol used for the library was PCR. The instrument was an Illumina iSeq 100. DNA from cultured CD4+ T cells underwent TCR sequencing with the Oncomine TCR Beta short-read assay at the Johns Hopkins FTIC core. TCRdb reworked the public reads: Q25 trimming with fastp, MiXCR clone assembly, productive beta chains retained. CDR3 protein sequences are deduplicated, and each keeps its most common genes and DNA. A total of roughly 12,000 distinct CDR3 sequences appear in this sample, roughly 53% of them only once. Approximately 28% of the sample goes to the ten largest clones. Their recognized antigens are unknown. Sample treatment or condition, as interpreted from the label and publication: approximately nine-day PBMC culture with coronavirus spike peptide pools or control peptides (ViraFEST assay).

Sequencing was done on a sample of CD4+ T cells from blood, cultured in vitro. Receptor source: a human donor who had recovered from COVID-19.

The V gene is TRBV7-2, the J gene TRBJ1-1; TRBD1 matches at 8 bases. CDR1 SGHTA and CDR2 FQGNSA come from the germline V gene. V was pared by 7 bases and J by 4 bases, with 2 bases of the junction left unmatched. This CDR3 has 12 amino acids. CDR3: CASNDRGTEAFF. Here the CDR3 DNA reads TGTGCCAGCAACGACAGGGGCACTGAAGCTTTCTTT. Full variable domain (outside the CDR3, taken from reference TRBV7-2 and TRBJ1-1): GAGVSQSPSNKVTEKGKDVELRCDPISGHTALYWYRQSLGQGLEFLIYFQGNSAPDKSGLPSDRFSAERTGGSVSTLTIQRTQQEDSAVYLCASNDRGTEAFFGQGTRLTVV.

The sample holds a few counts of this clonotype. The CDR3 DNA sequence: TGCAGTGCCACCCGGGCCTTCGGCAATCAGCCCCAGCATTTT. Translating it yields CSATRAFGNQPQHF. The V call is TRBV20-1, the J call TRBJ1-5; D not certain. This CDR3 comprises 14 residues. The V end lost 6 bases, the J end lost 2 bases, and 14 bases lay between the germline ends. Germline values: CDR1 DFQATT, CDR2 SNEGSKA (reference sequence).

The rearrangement uses TRBV7-2 and TRBJ1-6, with D perhaps matching TRBD1 (6 bases). CDR1 SGHTA and CDR2 FQGNSA come from the germline V gene. The CDR3 has 14 amino acids. V dropped 5 bases and J dropped 7 bases, with 12 bases sitting between them. The CDR3 protein is CASSLWTDNSPLHF. The CDR3 nucleotides read TGTGCCAGCAGCCTTTGGACAGACAATTCACCCCTCCACTTT.

The chain couples TRBV19 to TRBJ1-5; TRBD1 matches at 9 bases. This CDR3 comprises 15 residues. Trimming took 11 bases from V and 3 from J; bases not matched to a gene: 11. The germline gives CDR1 LNHDA, CDR2 SQIVND (reference sequence). The CDR3 protein is CAGNRGPIFNQPQHF. The DNA of the CDR3 is TGTGCCGGGAACAGGGGGCCTATATTCAATCAGCCCCAGCATTTT.

The V gene is TRBV6-5, the J gene TRBJ1-5, with 7 bases aligning to TRBD1. J gave up 2 bases and V 2 bases, and 6 bases lay outside the gene matches. The CDR3 spans 16 residues. The germline CDR1 and CDR2 sequences are MNHEY and SVGAGI. CDR3 DNA sequence: TGTGCCAGCAGTTACGGGCAGGGGGGGGGCAATCAGCCCCAGCATTTT. Protein product: CASSYGQGGGNQPQHF.

The chain recombines TRBV29-1 with TRBJ2-1; possibly TRBD1 for D (8 bases). CDR1 is SQVTM and CDR2 is ANQGSEA in the germline V gene. The CDR3 contains 14 residues. The V end was cut by 6 bases, the J end by 4 bases, with 16 bases between. For the CDR3, the DNA is TGCAGCGTGACACAGGGGGGGACTTACAATGAGCAGTTCTTC. This codes for CSVTQGGTYNEQFF.

The chain has TRBV30 and TRBJ1-3; D is undetermined. Looked up from germline, CDR1 is GTSNPN and CDR2 is SVGIG (reference sequence). The CDR3 has 15 residues. The ends were cut back, 6 bases at V and 0 bases at J, with 15 bases in the middle. CDR3 protein: CACLPDTYSGNTIYF. CDR3 DNA sequence: TGTGCCTGCCTCCCCGACACCTACTCTGGAAACACCATATATTTT. The full variable domain, in which reference TRBV30 and TRBJ1-3 provide the parts outside the CDR3, is SQTIHQWPATLVQPVGSPLSLECTVEGTSNPNLYWYRQAAGRGLQLLFYSVGIGQISSEVPQNLSASRPQDRQFILSSKKLLLSDSGFYLCACLPDTYSGNTIYFGEGSWLTVV.

This clonotype was observed a handful of times. V gene TRBV20-1 combines with J gene TRBJ2-1; D might be TRBD1 (8 bases). This CDR3 spans 19 amino acids. Germline CDR1 reads DFQATT; CDR2 reads SNEGSKA (reference sequence). Trimming left V 4 bases short and J 1 base short, with 26 bases between. The CDR3 region has the DNA TGCAGTGCTACCCAGGGGGCGGGGGACCGGGGTAAATCCTACAATGAGCAGTTCTTC. Translated, it gives CSATQGAGDRGKSYNEQFF.

The chain links TRBV2 to TRBJ1-3; D possibly corresponds to TRBD1 (5 bases). The V end lost 4 bases, the J end lost 6 bases, and 13 bases lay between the germline ends. This CDR3 has 14 amino acids. The germline CDR1 and CDR2 sequences are SNHLY and FYNNEI. CDR3 residues: CASSVEQVENTIYF. In DNA form, the CDR3 reads TGTGCCAGCAGTGTGGAACAGGTAGAAAACACCATATATTTT.

The genes are TRBV19 and TRBJ1-5; D is uncertain. The germline gives CDR1 LNHDA, CDR2 SQIVND (reference sequence). Trimming stripped 8 bases from V and 6 bases from J, with 11 bases between. The CDR3 totals 12 residues. The CDR3: CASRLIGQPQHF. CDR3 bases: TGTGCCAGTCGTCTAATCGGTCAGCCCCAGCATTTT.

This clonotype appeared a few times. DNA of the CDR3: TGTGCCAGCAGTCCACTATCAAACGGCCTTAACGAGCAGTACTTC. Protein: CASSPLSNGLNEQYF. V usage is TRBV27 and J usage is TRBJ2-7; D is ambiguous. The CDR3 is 15 residues long. V gave up 5 bases and J gave up 5 bases, with 19 bases separating them. Germline CDR1 and CDR2: MNHEY and SMNVEV (reference sequence).

This clonotype was detected a few times. The V gene is TRBV10-3, the J gene TRBJ2-2; 10 nucleotides agree with TRBD2. CDR3 size: 14 residues. J gave up 7 bases and V 3 bases, and 2 bases lay outside the gene matches. Per the germline V gene, CDR1 is ENHRY and CDR2 is SYGVKD. The CDR3 here is CAISETSGVGELFF. In nucleotides, the CDR3 is TGTGCCATCAGTGAAACTAGCGGGGTCGGGGAGCTGTTTTTT.

This clonotype was found a few times. The chain employs TRBV20-1 and TRBJ2-5; 8 bases are a match to TRBD1. Germline CDR1 is DFQATT and CDR2 is SNEGSKA (reference sequence). CDR3 length: 12 residues. The V gene end was trimmed by 5 bases and the J gene end by 7 bases; junction bases not matched to a gene: 6. CDR3 nucleotide sequence: TGCAGTGCTTGGGACAGGTTGGCGACCCAGTACTTC. It encodes CSAWDRLATQYF.

This clonotype appeared a few times. The rearrangement joins TRBV10-1 to TRBJ2-7, with 12 bases lining up with TRBD2. V lost 6 bases, J lost 3 bases, and 3 bases stayed unmatched. Germline CDR1 is WNHNN and CDR2 is SYGVQD (reference sequence). The CDR3 has 14 amino acids. Here the CDR3 reads CASSPTSGSYEQYF. The CDR3 DNA reads TGCGCCAGCAGCCCGACTAGCGGGAGCTACGAGCAGTACTTC.

The genes are TRBV27 and TRBJ2-3; D remains ambiguous. V lost 6 bases and J 2 bases, leaving 12 bases between the germline ends. The CDR3 totals 14 residues. Germline values: CDR1 MNHEY, CDR2 SMNVEV (reference sequence). CDR3 residues: CASRRWQSTDTQYF. The CDR3 DNA is TGTGCCAGCAGGAGATGGCAGTCCACAGATACGCAGTATTTT.

This chain links TRBV11-3 with TRBJ2-7; tentative D call: TRBD1 (5 bases). Trimming pared 4 bases from V and 3 bases from J, leaving 16 bases between. CDR3 length: 15 residues. CDR1 SGHNT and CDR2 YENEEA come from the germline V gene. The chain's CDR3 is CASSSERTSRYEQYF. CDR3 coding DNA: TGTGCCAGCAGCTCCGAAAGGACATCTCGCTACGAGCAGTACTTC.

CDR3 in amino acids: CASSLDGQGSETQYF. The CDR3 DNA reads TGTGCCAGCAGCTTAGATGGGCAGGGAAGTGAGACCCAGTACTTC. The rearrangement uses TRBV7-2 and TRBJ2-5, with TRBD1 as a possible D gene (5 bases). This CDR3 has 15 residues. The V end was cut by 1 base, the J end by 5 bases, with 14 bases between. The V gene's germline CDR1 is SGHTA and CDR2 FQGNSA. Looking up the rest from reference TRBV7-2 and TRBJ2-5 gives the full variable domain: GAGVSQSPSNKVTEKGKDVELRCDPISGHTALYWYRQSLGQGLEFLIYFQGNSAPDKSGLPSDRFSAERTGGSVSTLTIQRTQQEDSAVYLCASSLDGQGSETQYFGPGTRLLVL.

This chain uses TRBV19 with TRBJ2-7, with 8 bases identical to TRBD1. Germline CDR1 and CDR2: LNHDA and SQIVND (reference sequence). Unmatched junction bases numbered 4, after V lost 5 bases and J lost 4 bases. The CDR3 extends over 13 amino acids. The CDR3, as DNA: TGTGCCAGTAGTTCAGGGGGCAGGTACGAGCAGTACTTC. Translating it yields CASSSGGRYEQYF.

The V call is TRBV6-1, the J call TRBJ1-2; 7 positions match TRBD1. Germline V gives CDR1 MNHNS, CDR2 SASEGT. Unmatched junction bases numbered 17, after V lost 5 bases and J lost 8 bases. CDR3 length: 16 amino acids. CDR3 sequence (DNA): TGTGCCAGCAGTAGGAGGGGGCAAATACCCCCTCTCGGCTACACCTTC. Protein sequence: CASSRRGQIPPLGYTF.

For this clonotype: Relative to the germline gene, one junction end is altered; a read error may explain this. This chain joins TRBV7-7 and TRBJ2-2; D is ambiguous. This CDR3 is built from 15 residues. The germline V gene has CDR1 SSHAT and CDR2 FNYEAQ (reference sequence). CDR3 DNA sequence: TGTGCTAGCAGCCCCGGGCCCTTCTTCACCGGGGAGCTGTTTTTT. Translated: CASSPGPFFTGELFF. The variable domain in full, completed from reference TRBV7-7 and TRBJ2-2, reads GAGVSQSPRYKVTKRGQDVTLRCDPISSHATLYWYQQALGQGPEFLTYFNYEAQPDKSGLPSDRFSAERPEGSISTLTIQRTEQRDSAMYRCASSPGPFFTGELFFGEGSRLTVL.